What follows describes a single T cell receptor (beta chain). What it binds is unknown. The sample is drawn from a study of a mutant IDH1 vaccine in newly diagnosed glioma. Study-wide background: Either 4-6 weeks after radiotherapy alone or alongside temozolomide, vaccination was begun. Patients were pretreated with radiotherapy, temozolomide, or both, mostly both.

V lost 0 bases and J 5 bases, leaving 17 bases between the germline ends. The CDR3 runs to 16 residues. In germline, CDR1 is SGHRS, CDR2 YFSETQ. The method was immunoSEQ multiplex PCR; TCRdb's version includes in-frame clones alone and lacks a portion of them. The sample holds tens of thousands of clones, 75% to 90% seen once. Time point reported: week 47, end of study. Topical imiquimod was applied with each vaccine dose, which held 300 ug of mutant IDH1 20-mer peptide. V is TRBV5-1 and J is TRBJ1-1, with a weak D call TRBD1 (5 bases). Source: PBMCs, taken from a glioma patient whose treatment included an IDH1 peptide vaccine. The receptor comes from a man aged 25 to 45 with glioma. Here the CDR3 DNA reads TGCGCCAGCAGCTTGGCAGGAGGTTCAGGGCCTACTGAAGCTTTCTTT. Protein: CASSLAGGSGPTEAFF.